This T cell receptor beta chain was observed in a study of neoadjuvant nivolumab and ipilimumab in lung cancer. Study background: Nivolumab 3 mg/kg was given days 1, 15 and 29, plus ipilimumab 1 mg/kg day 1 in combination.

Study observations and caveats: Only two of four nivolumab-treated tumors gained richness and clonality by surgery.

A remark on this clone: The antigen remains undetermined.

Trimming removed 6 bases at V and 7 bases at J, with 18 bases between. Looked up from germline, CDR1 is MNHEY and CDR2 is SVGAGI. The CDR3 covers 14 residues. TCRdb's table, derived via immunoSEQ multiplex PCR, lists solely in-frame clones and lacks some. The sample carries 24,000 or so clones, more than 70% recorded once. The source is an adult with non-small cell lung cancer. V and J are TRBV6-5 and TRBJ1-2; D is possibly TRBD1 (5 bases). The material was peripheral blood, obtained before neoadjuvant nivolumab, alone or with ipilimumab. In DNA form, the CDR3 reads TGTGCCAGCAGAGCCGTTCGCAGGGAATTTGGCTACACCTTC. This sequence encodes CASRAVRREFGYTF.